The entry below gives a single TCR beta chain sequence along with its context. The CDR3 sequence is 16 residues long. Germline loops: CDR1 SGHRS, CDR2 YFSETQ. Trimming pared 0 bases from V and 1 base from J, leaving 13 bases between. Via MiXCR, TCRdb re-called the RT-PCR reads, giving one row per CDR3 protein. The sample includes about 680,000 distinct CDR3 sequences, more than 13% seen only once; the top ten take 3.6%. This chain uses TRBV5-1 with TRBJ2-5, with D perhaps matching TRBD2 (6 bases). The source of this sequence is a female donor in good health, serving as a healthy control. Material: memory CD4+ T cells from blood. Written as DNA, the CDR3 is TGCGCCAGCAGCTTGGACAGACTAGGGGCCCAAGAGACCCAGTACTTC. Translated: CASSLDRLGAQETQYF.